These 25 T cell receptor beta chains were all obtained from the same sample, sequenced in a study of glioma-infiltrating T cells. The iRepertoire nested amplicon-rescue multiplex PCR amplified TCR alpha and beta CDR3s from RNA. One entry per CDR3 protein, called by TCRdb with MiXCR from the multiplex PCR reads. In the table there are about 380,000 distinct CDR3 sequences, roughly two fifths of which are singletons. The sequenced sample consisted of glioma tissue, nonneoplastic brain tissue, or PBMCs (not recorded which). The receptors here all came from a human donor with low-grade glioma or glioblastoma, undergoing nonglioma brain surgery, or in good health (not recorded which).

Turning to this clonotype: As the CDR3 is not closed by the conserved phenylalanine or tryptophan, this likely results from a read error. The V and J genes are TRBV6-1 and TRBJ2-1; D possibly matches TRBD1 or TRBD2 (6 bases each). V was pared by 6 bases and J by 4 bases, with 16 bases between. Germline-derived CDR1 and CDR2 are MNHNS and SASEGT. The CDR3 has 15 residues. Here the CDR3 DNA reads TGTGCCAGCAGGGGCCCTAGGAGGGGGTACAATGAGCAGTTCCTC. This translates into CASRGPRRGYNEQFL.

The CDR3 sequence is CASSQESSTDTQYF. CDR3 coding DNA: TGCGCCAGCAGCCAAGAATCCAGCACAGATACGCAGTATTTT. The V and J genes are TRBV4-3 and TRBJ2-3; D not certain. This CDR3 contains 14 residues. Germline loops: CDR1 LGHNA, CDR2 YSLEER. V lost 0 bases and J 0 bases, leaving 4 bases between the germline ends.

The chain combines TRBV15 with TRBJ2-2, with TRBD2 identical over 10 bases. Losses at the gene ends were 3 bases for V and 1 base for J; bases not matched to a gene: 11. Germline CDR1 is LNHNV and CDR2 is YYDKDF (reference sequence). CDR3 length: 19 residues. The CDR3 nucleotides read TGTGCCACCAGCAGCACTTCCTCCGGGACTAGCGTGAACACCGGGGAGCTGTTTTTT. Translated, it gives CATSSTSSGTSVNTGELFF.

This clonotype showed up many times. The rearrangement uses TRBV15 and TRBJ1-4; a possible D gene is TRBD1 (5 bases). CDR1 is LNHNV and CDR2 is YYDKDF in the germline V gene (reference sequence). The germline V and J ends were trimmed by 0 bases and 2 bases, with 7 bases remaining between them. The CDR3 has 15 residues. CDR3 DNA sequence: TGTGCCACCAGCAGAGATCGGGGCACTAATGAAAAACTGTTTTTT. This encodes CATSRDRGTNEKLFF.

The chain carries TRBV11-2 and TRBJ2-3; the match to TRBD2 covers 11 bases. Germline loops: CDR1 SGHAT, CDR2 FQNNGV. V shed 5 bases, J shed 5 bases, and the junction held 9 bases outside the gene matches. CDR3 length equals 16 residues. The DNA of the CDR3 is TGTGCCAGCAGCCGGTGGGGGGGACTAGCGGTAGATACGCAGTATTTT. Amino acid sequence: CASSRWGGLAVDTQYF.

The sample holds one count of this clonotype. With a much larger clone just one base away, this may be a read error. The CDR3 nucleotides are TGCAGTGCTGGAGGGTTCACTAGCGGGAACAATGAGCAGTTCTTC. Its protein is CSAGGFTSGNNEQFF. V and J are TRBV20-1 and TRBJ2-1; 10 bases agree with TRBD2. This CDR3 is 15 amino acids long. V was clipped by 5 bases and J by 5 bases; unmatched bases: 9. The germline CDR1 and CDR2 sequences are DFQATT and SNEGSKA (reference sequence).

This clonotype was seen a few times. The V call is TRBV4-3, the J call TRBJ2-7, with 10 positions matching TRBD2. In germline, CDR1 is LGHNA, CDR2 YSLEER. The CDR3 is 15 residues long. J was trimmed by 3 bases and V by 4 bases; bases with no gene match: 6. CDR3 sequence: CASSPQLAGLYEQYF. CDR3 nucleotide sequence: TGCGCCAGCAGCCCACAACTAGCGGGGCTCTACGAGCAGTACTTC.

This clonotype was recorded at least ten times. The chain has TRBV20-1 and TRBJ1-1, with TRBD1 identical over 7 bases. V shed 3 bases, J shed 4 bases, and the junction held 11 bases outside the gene matches. Per the germline V gene, CDR1 is DFQATT and CDR2 is SNEGSKA (reference sequence). The CDR3 is made up of 15 amino acids. The CDR3 protein is CSARDPRQGGTEAFF. The CDR3 region has the DNA TGCAGTGCTAGGGACCCGAGACAGGGCGGCACTGAAGCTTTCTTT.

With regard to this clonotype: A much larger clone lies one base from this, so it may be a read error. The chain has TRBV15 and TRBJ2-2; D is undetermined. Germline V gene data show CDR1 as LNHNV and CDR2 as YYDKDF (reference sequence). This CDR3 spans 12 amino acids. Here the CDR3 reads CATTRGVGELFF. The CDR3 DNA reads as TGTGCCACCACCAGAGGAGTCGGGGAGCTGTTTTTT.

Turning to this clonotype: Possible read error: a much larger clone is one base away. The chain couples TRBV6-2 or TRBV6-3 to TRBJ1-1; weak D call: TRBD1 (6 bases). The CDR3 covers 13 residues. The germline CDR1 and CDR2 sequences are MNHEY and SVGEGT. The CDR3 sequence is CASTVDRFTKAFF. CDR3 nucleotide sequence: TGTGCCAGCACCGTCGACAGGTTCACTAAAGCTTTCTTT.

In its sample, this clonotype was seen a few times. A clone one base away is much larger, so this may be a read error. The CDR3 reads CASSYSKVSTEAFF. The CDR3 coding sequence is TGTGCCAGCAGTTACTCGAAGGTTAGCACTGAAGCTTTCTTT. J is TRBJ1-1 and V is TRBV6-9; D not certain. The CDR3 has 14 residues. The germline V and J ends were trimmed by 3 bases and 4 bases, with 12 bases remaining between them. Germline CDR1 and CDR2: MNHGY and SVAAGI.

This CDR3 is CASSPRGSTNTEAFF. CDR3 DNA: TGTGCCAGCAGCCCCAGGGGCAGTACGAACACTGAAGCTTTCTTT. The chain uses TRBV7-9 and TRBJ1-1; weak D call: TRBD1 (6 bases). CDR3 length equals 15 residues. The germline gives CDR1 SEHNR, CDR2 FQNEAQ (reference sequence). V shed 5 bases and J shed 1 base, with 14 bases lying between them.

This clonotype appeared a few times. The chain employs TRBV28 and TRBJ2-7; no clear D. The CDR3 is 11 amino acids. Trimming left V 5 bases short and J 7 bases short, with 9 bases between. CDR1 and CDR2 from the germline V gene are MDHEN and SYDVKM. This CDR3 reads CASSPAREQYF. In DNA form, the CDR3 reads TGTGCCAGCAGTCCAGCGAGGGAGCAGTACTTC.

The chain carries TRBV28 and TRBJ2-5; 7 bases are a match to TRBD2. CDR1 MDHEN and CDR2 SYDVKM come from the germline V gene. The ends lost 3 bases at V and 5 bases at J; junction bases unmatched: 3. This CDR3 comprises 13 residues. In DNA, the CDR3 is TGTGCCAGCAGTTTCGGGGGGTCGGAGACCCAGTACTTC. As protein: CASSFGGSETQYF.

With regard to this clonotype: This is likely a read error, given that the CDR3 carries no conserved phenylalanine or tryptophan at its end. The chain is built from TRBV6-1 and TRBJ2-1; 7 bases are a match to TRBD2. J lost 0 bases, V lost 7 bases, and 9 bases had no gene match. The germline gives CDR1 MNHNS, CDR2 SASEGT. The CDR3 totals 16 residues. The CDR3 loop is CASTQWGGSSYNEQFL. DNA of the CDR3: TGTGCCAGCACCCAATGGGGGGGGAGCTCCTACAATGAGCAGTTCCTC.

This clonotype was seen at least ten times. V usage is TRBV28 and J usage is TRBJ2-1; D ambiguous. Germline V gene sequence: CDR1 MDHEN, CDR2 SYDVKM. The CDR3 extends over 11 amino acids. V gave up 5 bases and J gave up 5 bases, with 4 bases separating them. The chain's CDR3 is CASSGNNEQFF. CDR3 nucleotide sequence: TGTGCCAGCAGTGGTAACAATGAGCAGTTCTTC.

This clonotype came up many times. The rearrangement joins TRBV6-2 or TRBV6-3 to TRBJ1-1; D gene unclear. Trimming took 2 bases from V and 3 from J, leaving 4 bases between them. Germline-derived CDR1 and CDR2 are MNHEY and SVGEGT. This CDR3 region has 12 residues. The CDR3 is CASSYGYTEAFF. The CDR3, as DNA: TGTGCCAGCAGTTACGGCTACACTGAAGCTTTCTTT.

The V and J genes are TRBV28 and TRBJ1-1; possibly TRBD1 for D (6 bases). The CDR3 has 14 amino acids. The germline CDR1 and CDR2 sequences are MDHEN and SYDVKM. The V gene lost 6 bases and the J gene lost 5 bases, with 16 bases spanning the gap. The CDR3 spells CASRRSRGGTEAFF. The CDR3 nucleotides are TGTGCCAGCAGACGCTCAAGGGGGGGGACTGAAGCTTTCTTT. Filled out from reference TRBV28 and TRBJ1-1, the complete variable domain reads DVKVTQSSRYLVKRTGEKVFLECVQDMDHENMFWYRQDPGLGLRLIYFSYDVKMKEKGDIPEGYSVSREKKERFSLILESASTNQTSMYLCASRRSRGGTEAFFGQGTRLTVV.

This clonotype showed up just once. The chain recombines TRBV9 with TRBJ2-5, with 8 bases aligning to TRBD2. The CDR3 runs 18 residues. Trimming cost V 2 bases and J 5 bases; bases outside gene matches: 17. Germline loops: CDR1 SGDLS, CDR2 YYNGEE. CDR3 coding DNA: TGTGCCAGCAGCGTGGGGCCCTCGCTACTAGCGGTGGGGGAGACCCAGTACTTC. This encodes CASSVGPSLLAVGETQYF.

With regard to this clonotype: This may come from a read error, since a much larger clone is one base off. The chain recombines TRBV27 with TRBJ2-1, with D perhaps TRBD1 (6 bases). This CDR3 region has 15 residues. Germline V gene lookup returns CDR1 MNHEY and CDR2 SMNVEV (reference sequence). V was trimmed by 6 bases and J by 4 bases, leaving 16 bases between them. CDR3 residues: CASRTGDKGYNEQFF. The CDR3 nucleotides read TGTGCCAGCAGGACCGGGGACAAGGGGTACAATGAGCAGTTCTTC.

This clonotype was picked up a small number of times. Relative to the germline gene, one junction end is altered; a read error may explain this. The gene calls are TRBV7-2 and TRBJ2-5; D call uncertain. This CDR3 contains 12 residues. CDR1 and CDR2 (germline): SGHTA, FQGNSA. Here the CDR3 reads CASSLNEETQYF. The CDR3 DNA sequence: TGTGCCAGCAGCCTGAACGAAGAGACCCAGTATTTC.

This sequence joins TRBV6-2 or TRBV6-3 and TRBJ1-1; D is unclear. The V gene's germline CDR1 is MNHEY and CDR2 SVGEGT. V lost 4 bases, J lost 0 bases, and 12 bases lay in between. The CDR3 totals 15 residues. CDR3 in DNA: TGTGCCAGCAGTTTGGGTAGGGAGATGAACACTGAAGCTTTCTTT. Encoded protein: CASSLGREMNTEAFF.

In this sample, this clonotype turned up a few times. This rearrangement joins TRBV7-3 to TRBJ2-1; TRBD2 matches at 13 bases. The end of the DNA aligns better with TRBJ2-7, so the J call may be wrong. Germline CDR1 SGHTA, CDR2 FQGTGA. The CDR3 spans 17 residues. The DNA for the CDR3 is TGTGCCAGCAGCTCCCCCCGACTAGCGGGAGGTTCCTACGAGCAGTACTTC. This encodes CASSSPRLAGGSYEQYF.

The chain is built from TRBV4-1 and TRBJ2-1; unclear D gene. This CDR3 spans 14 amino acids. The V gene's germline CDR1 is MGHRA and CDR2 YSYEKL. V was clipped by 0 bases and J by 6 bases, with 9 bases between them. This CDR3 is CASSQEPRGNEQFF. The CDR3 nucleotides are TGCGCCAGCAGCCAAGAACCTAGAGGCAATGAGCAGTTCTTC.

This clonotype appeared a few times. One end of the junction does not line up with germline, which may come from a read error. The chain links TRBV27 to TRBJ2-1, with TRBD1 matching 7 bases. This CDR3 comprises 14 residues. Looked up from germline, CDR1 is MNHEY and CDR2 is SMNVEV (reference sequence). CDR3 in DNA: TGTGCCAGCAGCCCCGGGACAGCCTATAATGAGCGGTTCTTC. This encodes CASSPGTAYNERFF.